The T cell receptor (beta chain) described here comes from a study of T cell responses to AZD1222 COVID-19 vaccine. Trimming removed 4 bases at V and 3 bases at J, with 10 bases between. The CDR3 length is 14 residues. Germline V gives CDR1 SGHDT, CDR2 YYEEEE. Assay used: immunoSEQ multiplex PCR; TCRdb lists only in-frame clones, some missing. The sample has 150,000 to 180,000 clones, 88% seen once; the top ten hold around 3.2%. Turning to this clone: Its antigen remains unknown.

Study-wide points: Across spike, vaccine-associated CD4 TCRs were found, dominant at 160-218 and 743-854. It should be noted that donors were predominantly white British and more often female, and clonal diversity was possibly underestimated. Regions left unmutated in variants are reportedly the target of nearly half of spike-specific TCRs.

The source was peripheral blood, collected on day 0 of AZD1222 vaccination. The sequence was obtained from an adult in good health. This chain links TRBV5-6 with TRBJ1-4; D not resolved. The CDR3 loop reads CASSHPGANEKLFF. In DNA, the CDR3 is TGTGCCAGCAGCCACCCCGGCGCTAATGAAAAACTGTTTTTT.